The following is a T cell receptor (beta chain) sequence with its context. One junction end disagrees with the germline gene, perhaps due to a read error. Germline V lookup: CDR1 SSHAT, CDR2 FNYEAQ (reference sequence). The CDR3 loop spans 16 amino acids. These data are taken from a study of blood T cell repertoires in COVID-19. Study-level information: Samples came from the United States, Italy and Spain, spanning acute and convalescent COVID-19.

This table comes from immunoSEQ multiplex PCR, and its TCRdb copy is limited to in-frame clones, with some not included. The repertoire includes around 77,000 clones, about four fifths of them detected once, and around 27% sits in the top ten. This clonotype was obtained from a woman aged 80 or over with active or convalescent COVID-19. Sequencing was performed on peripheral blood. J is TRBJ2-1 and V is TRBV7-7; 8 bases are shared with TRBD1. This chain's CDR3 is CASSQQGVAHYNEQFF. CDR3 bases: TGTGCTAGCAGCCAACAGGGGGTAGCTCATTACAATGAGCAGTTCTTC.